The 31 T cell receptor beta chains below were found in one sample sequenced in a study of response to subunit inactivated influenza vaccine. In TCRdb, the RT-PCR reads were re-called with MiXCR into one record per CDR3 protein. The table has 700,000 to 900,000 distinct CDR3 sequences, 21% seen once. Source: PBMCs from blood, taken more than 4 days after vaccination. The receptors come from a man between 50 and 59 years old who received an inactivated influenza vaccine.

The CDR3 nucleotides are TGCGCCAGCAGCCAACAAACTAGCGGGGTCCAAGAGACCCAGTACTTC. Amino acids: CASSQQTSGVQETQYF. The chain combines TRBV4-3 with TRBJ2-5; 10 nucleotides align to TRBD2. The length of the CDR3 is 16 residues. With 2 bases clipped from V and 1 base from J, the junction kept 4 bases outside the gene matches. CDR1 is LGHNA, CDR2 YSLEER, per germline.

This clonotype turned up a few times. The V call is TRBV2, the J call TRBJ2-2; 8 bases match TRBD2. The CDR3 runs 17 residues. The germline V gene encodes CDR1 SNHLY and CDR2 FYNNEI. V shed 6 bases and J 0 bases; nucleotides not matched to a gene: 9. CDR3 amino acids: CASSLQYSGTNTGELFF. For the CDR3, the DNA is TGTGCCAGCAGCCTACAATATAGCGGGACGAACACCGGGGAGCTGTTTTTT.

The chain uses TRBV20-1 and TRBJ2-1; 10 positions agree with TRBD2. This CDR3 comprises 13 residues. After removal of 6 bases from V and 7 bases from J, the junction contained 6 bases not matched to a gene. Germline V gene data show CDR1 as DFQATT and CDR2 as SNEGSKA (reference sequence). As DNA, the CDR3 is TGCAGTGCGCCGGGACTAGCGCGGAATGAGCAGTTCTTC. Protein product: CSAPGLARNEQFF.

This clonotype was found many times. This chain links TRBV12-3 or TRBV12-4 with TRBJ1-5; a weak D match, TRBD1 (5 bases). This CDR3 spans 13 amino acids. Trimming stripped 3 bases from V and 7 bases from J, with 10 bases between. The CDR3 spells CASSFTGEQPQHF. The DNA for the CDR3 is TGTGCCAGCAGTTTTACAGGAGAACAGCCCCAGCATTTT.

This chain connects TRBV18 to TRBJ2-2; a weak D match, TRBD1 (5 bases). Trimming took off 2 bases at V and 3 bases at J, with 13 bases between the two ends. In germline, CDR1 is KGHSH, CDR2 LQKENI. There are 16 residues in the CDR3. Written as DNA, the CDR3 is TGTGCCAGCTCACCAACCAGGGTTTACGACACCGGGGAGCTGTTTTTT. It specifies CASSPTRVYDTGELFF.

The chain links TRBV4-3 to TRBJ2-2, with D maybe TRBD1 (6 bases). V shed 2 bases and J shed 1 base, with 11 bases lying between them. This CDR3 spans 16 amino acids. CDR1 and CDR2 from the germline V gene are LGHNA and YSLEER. The CDR3: CASSQTGYQNTGELFF. The CDR3 bases are TGCGCCAGCAGCCAAACAGGGTATCAGAACACCGGGGAGCTGTTTTTT.

This rearrangement joins TRBV5-1 to TRBJ2-7, with TRBD1 identical over 7 bases. Losses at the gene ends were 4 bases for V and 4 bases for J; bases not matched to a gene: 8. Germline CDR1 and CDR2: SGHRS and YFSETQ. The CDR3 spans 14 residues. The CDR3, as DNA: TGCGCCAGCAGCCGGATTACAGGGGTGTACGAGCAGTACTTC. Translated: CASSRITGVYEQYF.

This clonotype was seen a few times. The CDR3: CSARDLGIMGELFF. DNA for the CDR3: TGCAGTGCTAGAGATCTGGGAATTATGGGGGAGCTGTTTTTT. The rearrangement uses TRBV20-1 and TRBJ2-2, with D hard to call. CDR1 is DFQATT and CDR2 is SNEGSKA in the germline V gene (reference sequence). V lost 0 bases and J lost 8, with 13 bases in between. The CDR3 totals 14 residues.

This clonotype was found many times. The chain employs TRBV3-1 and TRBJ2-7; D call uncertain. Looked up from germline, CDR1 is LGHDT and CDR2 is YNNKEL (reference sequence). CDR3 size: 11 residues. V shed 3 bases and J shed 3 bases, with 3 bases lying between them. Written as DNA, the CDR3 is TGTGCCAGCAGCCAGCGCTACGAGCAGTACTTC. It encodes CASSQRYEQYF.

In its sample, this clonotype was seen a few times. This chain joins TRBV6-2 or TRBV6-3 and TRBJ2-5; either TRBD1 or TRBD2 may fit D (6 bases each). V lost 7 bases to trimming and J lost 1 base, with 13 bases between them. This CDR3 contains 14 residues. Germline assignment: CDR1 MNHEY and CDR2 SVGEGT. CDR3: CASTESGAQETQYF. CDR3 DNA sequence: TGTGCCAGCACCGAATCGGGGGCCCAAGAGACCCAGTACTTC.

On this clonotype: Relative to the germline gene, one junction end is altered; a read error may explain this. The chain combines TRBV3-1 with TRBJ2-7; weak D call: TRBD2 (6 bases). The length of the CDR3 is 15 residues. Germline CDR1 is LGHDT and CDR2 is YNNKEL (reference sequence). This CDR3 reads CATSPRDPTSYEQYF. The CDR3 nucleotides read TGTGCCACCAGCCCGCGGGACCCCACCAGTTACGAGCAGTACTTC.

This clonotype was detected a few times. The J gene is TRBJ2-7, the V gene TRBV20-1; 10 bases are shared with TRBD2. V gave up 3 bases and J gave up 6 bases; unmatched junction bases: 8. This CDR3 region has 14 residues. Germline V gene sequence: CDR1 DFQATT, CDR2 SNEGSKA (reference sequence). CDR3 sequence: CSARVAGGLGEQYF. DNA for the CDR3: TGCAGTGCTAGGGTAGCGGGGGGCCTGGGCGAGCAGTACTTC.

This clonotype was seen a few times. CDR3: CASSLGFYTDTQYF. The CDR3 nucleotides are TGTGCCAGCAGCTTAGGTTTTTACACAGATACGCAGTATTTT. The chain is built from TRBV7-2 and TRBJ2-3; D gene uncertain. CDR3 length: 14 amino acids. Trimming cost V 1 base and J 2 bases, with 7 bases left between them. CDR1 is SGHTA, CDR2 FQGNSA, per germline.

The rearrangement uses TRBV12-3 or TRBV12-4 and TRBJ2-7, with unresolved D. Between the trimmed V and J ends, which lost 3 bases and 0 bases, there was a span of 15 bases. This CDR3 has 16 residues. The CDR3 nucleotides read TGTGCCAGCAGTTTGGGCTTCAGCCTAGTCTCCTACGAGCAGTACTTC. It translates to CASSLGFSLVSYEQYF.

This clonotype was detected ten times or more. The rearrangement uses TRBV7-9 and TRBJ2-7, with D possibly being TRBD2 (6 bases). The CDR3 is 14 residues long. Trimming took off 5 bases at V and 0 bases at J, with 11 bases between the two ends. CDR1 is SEHNR, CDR2 FQNEAQ, per germline (reference sequence). CDR3: CASSDTSSSYEQYF. The CDR3 DNA is TGTGCCAGCAGCGACACTAGCTCCTCCTACGAGCAGTACTTC.

This chain uses TRBV20-1 with TRBJ2-7; D is unclear. The V end was cut by 0 bases, the J end by 0 bases, with 9 bases between. Germline CDR1 and CDR2: DFQATT and SNEGSKA (reference sequence). The CDR3 extends over 14 amino acids. The CDR3 nucleotides are TGCAGTGCTAGAGATGCGGAAGTCTCCTACGAGCAGTACTTC. It specifies CSARDAEVSYEQYF.

J is TRBJ1-3 and V is TRBV5-5, with D maybe TRBD1 (5 bases). The ends were cut back, 3 bases at V and 0 bases at J, with 13 bases in the middle. This CDR3 is 16 amino acids long. Germline V CDR1 and CDR2: SGHKS, YYEKEE (reference sequence). In DNA form, the CDR3 reads TGTGCCAGCAGCTCGATTCAGGGACTCTCTGGAAACACCATATATTTT. This translates into CASSSIQGLSGNTIYF.

Only a few counts were recorded for this clonotype. The chain has TRBV6-5 and TRBJ2-7; 9 bases fit TRBD2. There are 15 residues in the CDR3. With V trimmed by 2 bases and J by 0 bases, 2 bases remained unmatched. Germline CDR1 and CDR2: MNHEY and SVGAGI. The CDR3 reads CASSYRREGSYEQYF. In DNA form, the CDR3 reads TGTGCCAGCAGTTACCGGCGGGAGGGCTCCTACGAGCAGTACTTC.

J is TRBJ2-1 and V is TRBV11-3; TRBD2 agrees at 9 bases. Germline lookup yields CDR1 SGHNT and CDR2 YENEEA. With 1 base clipped from V and 7 bases from J, the junction kept 5 bases outside the gene matches. The CDR3 extends over 15 amino acids. This CDR3 is CASSLGLAAVNEQFF. The CDR3 DNA is TGTGCCAGCAGCTTAGGACTAGCGGCTGTGAATGAGCAGTTCTTC. Using reference TRBV11-3 and TRBJ2-1 for the parts outside the CDR3, the full variable domain is EAGVVQSPRYKIIEKKQPVAFWCNPISGHNTLYWYLQNLGQGPELLIRYENEEAVDDSQLPKDRFSAERLKGVDSTLKIQPAELGDSAVYLCASSLGLAAVNEQFFGPGTRLTVL.

This clonotype has only a few counts. This chain links TRBV20-1 with TRBJ2-5; 8 bases are a match to TRBD2. This CDR3 has 12 residues. V shed 7 bases and J 4 bases; nucleotides not matched to a gene: 5. Germline CDR1 and CDR2: DFQATT and SNEGSKA (reference sequence). CDR3 nucleotide sequence: TGCAGTGGGACTAGCTTATTAGAGACCCAGTACTTC. Residues: CSGTSLLETQYF.

In its sample, this clonotype was seen a few times. The V and J genes are TRBV12-3 or TRBV12-4 and TRBJ2-3; D gene ambiguous. The CDR3 is made up of 16 amino acids. The V end was cut by 2 bases, the J end by 0 bases, with 12 bases between. CDR3 sequence (DNA): TGTGCCAGCAGTTTAAACGGCGTAGCTAGCACAGATACGCAGTATTTT. Protein: CASSLNGVASTDTQYF.

This chain connects TRBV12-3 or TRBV12-4 to TRBJ2-3; 7 bases align to TRBD2. The CDR3 consists of 14 residues. V dropped 5 bases and J dropped 6; count of bases not matched to a gene: 8. Here the CDR3 reads CASSDPGLRDTQYF. CDR3 nucleotides: TGTGCCAGCAGTGACCCGGGACTAAGGGATACGCAGTATTTT.

The J gene is TRBJ2-3, the V gene TRBV20-1; the match to TRBD2 covers 7 bases. V was pared by 0 bases and J by 0 bases, with 3 bases of the junction left unmatched. The CDR3 sequence is 15 residues long. Germline V gene lookup returns CDR1 DFQATT and CDR2 SNEGSKA (reference sequence). CDR3: CSAREGTTSTDTQYF. CDR3 sequence (DNA): TGCAGTGCTAGAGAAGGGACTACTAGCACAGATACGCAGTATTTT.

The V and J genes are TRBV10-3 and TRBJ2-5; 9 bases line up with TRBD2. CDR3 size: 14 residues. The trim removed 3 bases at V and 1 base at J, leaving 0 bases unmatched. Germline CDR1 and CDR2: ENHRY and SYGVKD. As DNA, the CDR3 is TGTGCCATCAGTGAAGCGGGGGGCCAAGAGACCCAGTACTTC. It translates to CAISEAGGQETQYF.

This rearrangement joins TRBV20-1 to TRBJ1-2; 9 bases align to TRBD1. The CDR3 sequence is 14 residues long. Germline V gene sequence: CDR1 DFQATT, CDR2 SNEGSKA (reference sequence). V was clipped by 0 bases and J by 5 bases; unmatched bases: 4. CDR3 nucleotide sequence: TGCAGTGCTAGAGAGGACAGGGGATCTTATGGCTACACCTTC. This translates into CSAREDRGSYGYTF.

The chain couples TRBV20-1 to TRBJ2-5; 10 bases match TRBD2. CDR3 length equals 14 residues. The germline CDR1 and CDR2 sequences are DFQATT and SNEGSKA (reference sequence). V lost 6 bases to trimming and J lost 4 bases; unmatched junction nucleotides: 8. The CDR3 protein is CSARKAGGVETQYF. For the CDR3, the DNA is TGCAGTGCCCGGAAAGCGGGAGGGGTAGAGACCCAGTACTTC.

This clonotype was observed at least ten times. In DNA form, the CDR3 reads TGCAGCGTTGAAGGAGACAGAGACAGCACAGATACGCAGTATTTT. The encoded protein is CSVEGDRDSTDTQYF. V is TRBV29-1 and J is TRBJ2-3; tentative D call: TRBD1 (5 bases). CDR3 size: 15 residues. The germline V gene has CDR1 SQVTM and CDR2 ANQGSEA. V lost 1 base and J 0 bases, leaving 11 bases between the germline ends.

This clonotype appeared many times. This chain links TRBV6-2 or TRBV6-3 with TRBJ1-1; the match to TRBD1 covers 7 bases. This CDR3 has 13 residues. Germline CDR1 and CDR2: MNHEY and SVGEGT. Trimming took 2 bases from V and 11 from J; bases not matched to a gene: 8. Here the CDR3 reads CASSYRPTGLAFF. The CDR3 nucleotides are TGTGCCAGCAGTTACCGACCGACAGGGTTGGCTTTCTTT.

This clonotype was found once. The J gene is TRBJ2-1, the V gene TRBV4-2; D call uncertain. V gave up 0 bases and J gave up 7 bases, with 13 bases separating them. The CDR3 runs to 15 residues. CDR1 and CDR2 (germline): LGHNA, YNFKEQ. In DNA, the CDR3 is TGTGCCAGCAGCCAAGATCGCCTGCATTCTAATGAGCAGTTCTTC. As protein: CASSQDRLHSNEQFF.

The genes are TRBV7-8 and TRBJ2-7; tentative D call: TRBD2 (6 bases). The CDR3 runs 16 residues. Trimming took off 1 base at V and 4 bases at J, with 17 bases between the two ends. Germline-derived CDR1 and CDR2 are SGHVS and FQNEAQ. The CDR3 is CASSLVSAGPGYEQYF. The CDR3 nucleotides are TGTGCCAGCAGCTTAGTGTCCGCGGGACCCGGTTACGAGCAGTACTTC.

On this clonotype itself: The junction shows a germline mismatch at one end, possibly a read error. The rearrangement joins TRBV12-3 or TRBV12-4 to TRBJ2-7, with 7 bases aligning to TRBD1. The CDR3 is 14 amino acids. The CDR3 reads CASRDSFTGAEQHF. The CDR3 DNA reads TGTGCCAGCAGAGACAGCTTTACAGGGGCCGAGCAGCACTTC.